These 22 T cell receptor beta chains were all obtained from the same sample, sequenced in a study of blood T cell repertoires in COVID-19. The assay was immunoSEQ multiplex PCR, and TCRdb's table has in-frame clones only and misses some. This sample has over 200,000 clones, with 83% found just once. Sequenced sample: peripheral blood. These receptors were taken from a woman in her 70s with active or convalescent COVID-19.

The V and J genes are TRBV3-1 (or the pseudogene TRBV3-2) and TRBJ1-1; 7 positions match TRBD1. V lost 0 bases to trimming and J lost 4 bases; unmatched junction nucleotides: 2. The germline V gene encodes CDR1 LGHDT and CDR2 YNNKEL (reference sequence). This CDR3 is built from 14 residues. Here the CDR3 DNA reads TGTGCCAGCAGCCAAGATGGACAGGTCACTGAAGCTTTCTTT. Translating it yields CASSQDGQVTEAFF.

The chain links TRBV19 to TRBJ2-1; 8 bases map to TRBD2. V dropped 4 bases and J dropped 6; count of bases not matched to a gene: 8. The CDR3 length is 15 residues. The V gene's germline CDR1 is LNHDA and CDR2 SQIVND (reference sequence). Here the CDR3 DNA reads TGTGCCAGTAGTAAATCTTGGACTAGCCCCAATGAGCAGTTCTTC. Its protein is CASSKSWTSPNEQFF.

The V call is TRBV29-1, the J call TRBJ2-1, with TRBD2 matching over 13 bases. This CDR3 is built from 16 residues. The germline gives CDR1 SQVTM, CDR2 ANQGSEA. Trimming removed 1 base from V and 8 bases from J; junction bases left unmatched: 8. This CDR3 reads CSVEGGLAGASDEQFF. The CDR3 region has the DNA TGCAGCGTTGAAGGTGGACTAGCGGGAGCCAGCGATGAGCAGTTCTTC.

The J gene is TRBJ1-4, the V gene TRBV18; 8 positions match TRBD1. This CDR3 region has 14 residues. Germline assignment: CDR1 KGHSH and CDR2 LQKENI. The V gene end was trimmed by 5 bases and the J gene end by 5 bases; junction bases not matched to a gene: 4. The CDR3 sequence is CASSEGQDNEKLFF. The CDR3 nucleotides are TGTGCCAGCTCAGAGGGACAGGACAATGAAAAACTGTTTTTT.

The chain recombines TRBV20-1 with TRBJ2-2, with 11 bases aligning to TRBD2. J gave up 5 bases and V 3 bases, and 8 bases lay outside the gene matches. The CDR3 length is 16 residues. Germline CDR1 DFQATT, CDR2 SNEGSKA (reference sequence). CDR3 residues: CSASRIAGGQTGELFF. The CDR3 bases are TGCAGTGCTAGTCGAATAGCGGGGGGGCAAACCGGGGAGCTGTTTTTT.

The chain employs TRBV27 and TRBJ2-1; TRBD2 aligns across 13 bases. CDR3 length: 17 amino acids. After removal of 7 bases from V and 3 bases from J, the junction contained 9 bases not matched to a gene. Germline loops: CDR1 MNHEY, CDR2 SMNVEV (reference sequence). The CDR3: CASTPTGTSGNYNEQFF. CDR3 DNA: TGTGCCAGCACTCCAACCGGGACTAGCGGGAACTACAATGAGCAGTTCTTC.

This clone was seen just once. The V call is TRBV2, the J call TRBJ2-3, with D perhaps matching TRBD2 (6 bases). V was pared by 6 bases and J by 2 bases, with 18 bases between. Germline V gives CDR1 SNHLY, CDR2 FYNNEI. The CDR3 is 16 amino acids. Written as DNA, the CDR3 is TGTGCCAGCAGGTGGTGGTTAGCGGAGAACACAGATACGCAGTATTTT. Its protein is CASRWWLAENTDTQYF.

This sequence joins TRBV6-1 and TRBJ2-1; 7 bases line up with TRBD2. V lost 0 bases to trimming and J lost 9 bases; unmatched junction nucleotides: 8. Germline values: CDR1 MNHNS, CDR2 SASEGT. The CDR3 is made up of 15 amino acids. CDR3 amino acids: CASSEAYEWGGEQFF. In DNA, the CDR3 is TGTGCCAGCAGTGAAGCGTATGAGTGGGGGGGTGAGCAGTTCTTC.

The rearrangement uses TRBV7-2 and TRBJ2-5; D may be TRBD2 (5 bases). From germline, CDR1 is SGHTA and CDR2 FQGNSA. V lost 3 bases and J 4 bases, leaving 9 bases between the germline ends. The CDR3 has 13 residues. Here the CDR3 reads CASSFGLSETQYF. The CDR3 DNA sequence: TGTGCCAGCAGCTTTGGACTCTCAGAGACCCAGTACTTC.

To note about this clone: The sample carries other DNA sequences with the same CDR3. The chain combines TRBV5-1 with TRBJ2-2, with 10 bases fitting TRBD2. The CDR3 extends over 16 amino acids. V lost 1 base to trimming and J lost 2 bases; unmatched junction nucleotides: 2. CDR1 SGHRS and CDR2 YFSETQ come from the germline V gene. Here the CDR3 reads CASSLLAGGNTGELFF. The CDR3 bases are TGCGCCAGCAGCTTGTTAGCGGGAGGAAACACCGGGGAGCTGTTTTTT.

V and J are TRBV12-3 or TRBV12-4 and TRBJ1-2, with unresolved D. The CDR3 consists of 13 residues. V was pared by 2 bases and J by 8 bases, with 12 bases between. The CDR3 sequence is CASSLMRSGGYTF. The CDR3 DNA is TGTGCCAGCAGTTTAATGAGGTCTGGGGGCTACACCTTC.

This clone has only one observation. The chain links TRBV6-5 to TRBJ2-7; D is perhaps TRBD1 (5 bases). The ends were cut back, 7 bases at V and 0 bases at J, with 16 bases in the middle. The germline V gene encodes CDR1 MNHEY and CDR2 SVGAGI. This CDR3 comprises 15 residues. This CDR3 reads CASKGVGRYSYEQYF. The DNA of the CDR3 is TGTGCCAGCAAAGGGGTCGGGCGATACTCCTACGAGCAGTACTTC.

This clone was counted a few times. The CDR3 DNA sequence: TGTGCCAGCAGTGACGAACTCTATTTCGGCACTGAAGCTTTCTTT. This encodes CASSDELYFGTEAFF. The gene calls are TRBV6-1 and TRBJ1-1; D is undetermined. Deletions cut 3 bases from V and 4 bases from J, with 15 bases between. The germline V gene encodes CDR1 MNHNS and CDR2 SASEGT. CDR3 length: 15 residues.

This chain uses TRBV6-5 with TRBJ1-5; TRBD1 matches at 7 bases. Per germline, CDR1 MNHEY and CDR2 SVGAGI. There are 15 residues in the CDR3. V lost 6 bases and J lost 5; bases outside the gene matches: 10. In nucleotides, the CDR3 is TGTGCCAGCAGAGGTAGACAGGGAAGGTATCAGCCCCAGCATTTT. Encoded protein: CASRGRQGRYQPQHF.

V gene TRBV19 combines with J gene TRBJ2-3, with 10 bases aligning to TRBD1. CDR1 is LNHDA, CDR2 SQIVND, per germline (reference sequence). J was trimmed by 10 bases and V by 5 bases; bases with no gene match: 9. The CDR3 consists of 14 residues. DNA of the CDR3: TGTGCCAGTAGTTCCTGGACAGGGGGTTTCTCGCAGTATTTT. It specifies CASSSWTGGFSQYF.

On this clone: Its ends do not fully match the called genes, so a read error is possible. The gene calls are TRBV2 and TRBJ1-1, with D perhaps TRBD1 (5 bases). Per germline, CDR1 SNHLY and CDR2 FYNNEI. The CDR3 is 15 amino acids. The CDR3 DNA follows: TGTGCCAGCAGTGGATCGACAGAGAGGAACGCTGAAGCTTTCTTT. This translates into CASSGSTERNAEAFF.

The chain links TRBV6-5 to TRBJ2-1, with 9 bases aligning to TRBD1. Germline assignment: CDR1 MNHEY and CDR2 SVGAGI. The CDR3 is made up of 15 amino acids. V lost 2 bases and J lost 6; bases outside the gene matches: 5. CDR3 nucleotide sequence: TGTGCCAGCAGTTACGGGACAGGGACGGTCAATGAGCAGTTCTTC. It is translated as CASSYGTGTVNEQFF.

The chain combines TRBV5-8 with TRBJ2-7; a weak D match, TRBD1 (7 bases). The CDR3 is made up of 15 amino acids. Germline V gene data show CDR1 as SGHTS and CDR2 as YDEGEE. Trimming removed 0 bases from V and 3 bases from J, with 13 bases in between. The CDR3 sequence: CASSLAGGQYYEQYF. DNA of the CDR3: TGTGCCAGCAGCTTGGCCGGGGGACAGTACTACGAGCAGTACTTC.

This clone occurred once. The same CDR3 arises from other DNA sequences in this sample as well. The chain uses TRBV5-1 and TRBJ2-2; 8 bases align to TRBD1. After removal of 2 bases from V and 1 base from J, the junction contained 1 base not matched to a gene. There are 15 residues in the CDR3. CDR1 and CDR2 (germline): SGHRS, YFSETQ. CDR3 nucleotides: TGCGCCAGCAGCTTAGGGACAGGGAACACCGGGGAGCTGTTTTTT. Translating it yields CASSLGTGNTGELFF.

The chain uses TRBV2 and TRBJ1-4; 8 bases align to TRBD1. CDR1 SNHLY and CDR2 FYNNEI come from the germline V gene. V trimming: 7 bases; J trimming: 6 bases; junction bases outside the gene matches: 7. The CDR3 covers 14 residues. CDR3 coding DNA: TGTGCCAGCACCGCTGACAGGGGTTATGAAAAACTGTTTTTT. It translates to CASTADRGYEKLFF. Complete variable domain (other parts from reference TRBV2 and TRBJ1-4): EPEVTQTPSHQVTQMGQEVILRCVPISNHLYFYWYRQILGQKVEFLVSFYNNEISEKSEIFDDQFSVERPDGSNFTLKIRSTKLEDSAMYFCASTADRGYEKLFFGSGTQLSVL.

This clone was recorded once. The V gene is TRBV5-1, the J gene TRBJ1-1; tentative D call: TRBD1 (6 bases). This CDR3 spans 11 amino acids. Trimming took 5 bases from V and 8 from J, leaving 10 bases between them. The V gene's germline CDR1 is SGHRS and CDR2 YFSETQ. The CDR3 sequence: CASRQGREAFF. The CDR3 DNA follows: TGCGCCAGCAGACAGGGCAGGGAAGCTTTCTTT. Full variable domain (outside the CDR3, taken from reference TRBV5-1 and TRBJ1-1): KAGVTQTPRYLIKTRGQQVTLSCSPISGHRSVSWYQQTPGQGLQFLFEYFSETQRNKGNFPGRFSGRQFSNSRSEMNVSTLELGDSALYLCASRQGREAFFGQGTRLTVV.

The gene calls are TRBV11-3 and TRBJ2-1; D perhaps matches TRBD2 (5 bases). The V gene lost 1 base and the J gene lost 3 bases, with 13 bases spanning the gap. The CDR3 is 16 amino acids. Per the germline V gene, CDR1 is SGHNT and CDR2 is YENEEA. The chain's CDR3 is CASSLGLQQFYNEQFF. The DNA of the CDR3 is TGTGCCAGCAGCTTAGGACTACAGCAATTCTACAATGAGCAGTTCTTC.